The source of this TCR beta chain is a study of T-cell reconstitution after alpha-beta-depleted transplantation in children listed by TCRdb under 2016. For context, the study as a whole: Using TCR repertoire profiling, the study quantitatively followed how T-cell immune reconstitution unfolded in children after TCRalphabeta/CD19-depleted allogeneic hematopoietic cell transplantation.

Libraries were prepared through PCR. The sequencer listed for this sample is Illumina HiSeq 2500. Molecular barcoding was employed in the preparation of TCR libraries, with unique molecular identifiers being used to normalize TCRbeta repertoire quantification. TCRdb applied fastp at Q25 and MiXCR to the public reads, then kept only in-frame beta chains. Each CDR3 protein gets just one entry, which takes the most common genes and DNA from the rows behind it. The sample data list 200,000 to 250,000 distinct CDR3 sequences, and around 9.9% of these were observed just once. Approximately 30% of the sample lies in the top ten. This clonotype was seen at least ten times. Its binding antigen is unknown. Per-base qualities were not stored, and no clone one base away is much larger. The research as a whole found: The apparently early alphabetaT-cell count recovery about two months after transplant was reportedly dependent on only several hundred rapidly expanded clones derived from non-depleted graft cells. Over the following months the frequencies of hyperexpanded clones went down, and after one year T-cell counts and TCRbeta diversity were mostly credited to newly produced T cells. In some patients, high TCRbeta diversity at day 60 was attributed to recipient T cells and intrathymic progenitors that had survived conditioning.

The sample's treatment or condition, from its label and the paper: allogeneic hematopoietic cell transplantation with graft depleted of TCRalphabeta T cells and CD19 B cells. TCRalphabeta/CD19-depleted allogeneic hematopoietic cell grafts were given to the transplant recipients, all of whom were children. Here the sequenced sample was PBMCs, taken before TCRalphabeta/CD19-depleted stem cell transplant. The receptor's source is a child under two years old with acute myeloid leukemia, due to receive a stem cell transplant.

The base sequence is TGTGCCAGCAGCCAAGGCCCAGGGCGATACGAGCAGTACTTC. It translates as CASSQGPGRYEQYF. This receptor chain uses TRBV14 and TRBJ2-7; TRBD1 is a weak D gene call, 5 bases matching. Sequences SGHDN (CDR1) and FVKESK (CDR2) are obtained from the germline V gene. Counted from cysteine to phenylalanine, this CDR3 has 14 amino acids. CDR3 DNA is the only sequence kept; it has 42 bases, read in frame from the first base. Relative to germline, V is 1 base shorter and J is 4 bases shorter, with 11 bases between their ends.